The clone carrying this T cell receptor beta chain showed up just once. The entry originates in a study of blood T cell repertoires in COVID-19. Method: immunoSEQ multiplex PCR; TCRdb's copy keeps in-frame clones and lacks some. The sample has 90,000 to 150,000 clones; about four fifths are singletons. The source material was peripheral blood. The receptor comes from a woman over 75 with acute or convalescent COVID-19.

The CDR3 DNA reads TGTGCCATACGACAGGAGAATGAAAAACTGTTTTTT. Its protein is CAIRQENEKLFF. This sequence joins TRBV10-3 and TRBJ1-4, with D perhaps matching TRBD1 (6 bases). This CDR3 has 12 amino acids. V was cut by 9 bases and J by 5 bases, with 10 bases left in between. CDR1 is ENHRY and CDR2 is SYGVKD in the germline V gene.